The 21 T cell receptor beta chains presented below share a single source sample, sequenced in a study of vaccination and CD4 T cells after COVID-19. Their antigen targets remain unknown. Treatment noted: approximately nine-day PBMC culture with coronavirus spike peptide pools or control peptides (ViraFEST assay). An Oncomine TCR Beta short-read assay was used to sequence the DNA from cultured CD4+ T cells. TCRdb reprocessed the PCR reads via MiXCR and lists one record per CDR3 protein. The sample has 15,000 to 20,000 distinct CDR3 sequences, around 45% seen once. Here the sequenced sample was CD4+ T cells from blood, cultured in vitro, taken after SARS-CoV-2 vaccination. The source of these receptors is a human donor who had recovered from COVID-19.

The gene calls are TRBV15 and TRBJ2-1; no firm D call. The ends were cut back, 0 bases at V and 2 bases at J, with 8 bases in the middle. Germline assignment: CDR1 LNHNV and CDR2 YYDKDF (reference sequence). CDR3 size: 15 residues. CDR3 sequence: CATSRDRAAYNEQFF. The CDR3 bases are TGTGCCACCAGCAGAGATAGGGCGGCCTACAATGAGCAGTTCTTC. Complete variable domain (other parts from reference TRBV15 and TRBJ2-1): DAMVIQNPRYQVTQFGKPVTLSCSQTLNHNVMYWYQQKSSQAPKLLFHYYDKDFNNEADTPDNFQSRRPNTSFCFLDIRSPGLGDTAMYLCATSRDRAAYNEQFFGPGTRLTVL.

In DNA form, the CDR3 reads TGTGCCAGCCGAAGTCCGGCAACTAATGAAAAACTGTTTTTT. Translation: CASRSPATNEKLFF. The chain joins TRBV6-1 to TRBJ1-4; D unresolved. Per the germline V gene, CDR1 is MNHNS and CDR2 is SASEGT. This CDR3 has 14 amino acids. Trimming shortened V by 8 bases and J by 0 bases, and 10 bases separated the two germline ends.

This clonotype was detected only a few times. This rearrangement joins TRBV28 to TRBJ2-7; TRBD2 matches at 12 bases. Looked up from germline, CDR1 is MDHEN and CDR2 is SYDVKM. This CDR3 comprises 19 residues. Trimming cost V 5 bases and J 2 bases; bases outside gene matches: 16. Here the CDR3 DNA reads TGTGCCAGCAGTCCTCTTACTAGCGGGAGGAGGAGGGTAACCTACGAGCAGTACTTC. Protein sequence: CASSPLTSGRRRVTYEQYF.

The chain is built from TRBV28 and TRBJ2-7, with 10 bases aligning to TRBD2. The CDR3 loop spans 12 amino acids. V dropped 3 bases and J dropped 13; count of bases not matched to a gene: 6. Germline V lookup: CDR1 MDHEN, CDR2 SYDVKM. The CDR3 sequence: CASSFLAGVSYF. CDR3 nucleotide sequence: TGTGCCAGCAGTTTCCTAGCGGGAGTCTCTTACTTC.

The CDR3 loop is CASSEAVRADTQYF. The CDR3 bases are TGTGCCAGCAGTGAAGCGGTACGCGCAGATACGCAGTATTTT. The chain has TRBV6-1 and TRBJ2-3, with unresolved D. V lost 0 bases and J 4 bases, leaving 8 bases between the germline ends. This CDR3 is 14 amino acids long. Germline assignment: CDR1 MNHNS and CDR2 SASEGT.

The rearrangement joins TRBV7-9 to TRBJ2-1; TRBD2 matches at 11 bases. Per germline, CDR1 SEHNR and CDR2 FQNEAQ (reference sequence). The V segment lost 5 bases and the J segment 6 bases; nucleotides outside the gene matches: 9. CDR3 size: 16 residues. CDR3: CASSPVAGGHGNEQFF. CDR3 DNA: TGTGCCAGCAGCCCCGTAGCGGGAGGGCATGGCAATGAGCAGTTCTTC.

The J gene is TRBJ2-1, the V gene TRBV20-1; a possible D gene is TRBD2 (6 bases). Deletions cut 6 bases from V and 9 bases from J, with 21 bases between. The CDR3 extends over 14 amino acids. Germline CDR1 and CDR2: DFQATT and SNEGSKA (reference sequence). The CDR3 is CSAAGRGIVGEQFF. CDR3 DNA sequence: TGCAGTGCCGCGGGGCGGGGTATCGTAGGTGAGCAGTTCTTC.

The chain couples TRBV11-2 to TRBJ2-5; 10 bases map to TRBD2. The germline V gene encodes CDR1 SGHAT and CDR2 FQNNGV. CDR3 length: 15 amino acids. V trimming: 0 bases; J trimming: 9 bases; junction bases outside the gene matches: 7. CDR3 protein: CASSLDSLAGAAQYF. The CDR3 bases are TGTGCCAGCAGCTTAGATTCGCTAGCGGGAGCGGCCCAGTACTTC. Complete variable domain (other parts from reference TRBV11-2 and TRBJ2-5): EAGVAQSPRYKIIEKRQSVAFWCNPISGHATLYWYQQILGQGPKLLIQFQNNGVVDDSQLPKDRFSAERLKGVDSTLKIQPAKLEDSAVYLCASSLDSLAGAAQYFGPGTRLLVL.

In this sample, this clonotype turned up a few times. This sequence joins TRBV6-2 or TRBV6-3 and TRBJ2-7, with 11 bases that match TRBD2. Germline assignment: CDR1 MNHEY and CDR2 SVGEGT. Germline trimming cut 5 bases from V and 3 bases from J; bases unmatched to any gene: 6. CDR3 length: 15 amino acids. CDR3 coding DNA: TGTGCCAGCAGTCCCAGGACTAGCGGGTTCTACGAGCAGTACTTC. Translating it yields CASSPRTSGFYEQYF.

This sequence joins TRBV20-1 and TRBJ2-2; TRBD2 aligns across 13 bases. The CDR3 contains 14 residues. Germline V lookup: CDR1 DFQATT, CDR2 SNEGSKA (reference sequence). Trimming at V came to 7 bases and at J to 6 bases, leaving 5 bases not matched to a gene. CDR3 region: CSGRTSGSAGELFF. CDR3 coding DNA: TGCAGTGGGAGGACTAGCGGGAGCGCCGGGGAGCTGTTTTTT.

Here the CDR3 reads CASSLPGVEGYEQYF. Written as DNA, the CDR3 is TGCGCCAGCAGCTTGCCCGGGGTGGAGGGCTACGAGCAGTACTTC. The gene calls are TRBV5-1 and TRBJ2-7; D perhaps matches TRBD2 (6 bases). The V and J ends lost 1 base and 3 bases respectively, with 14 bases between them. Per the germline V gene, CDR1 is SGHRS and CDR2 is YFSETQ. This CDR3 spans 15 amino acids.

The J gene is TRBJ2-7, the V gene TRBV2; 12 nucleotides match TRBD2. The CDR3 length is 14 residues. Germline V gene data show CDR1 as SNHLY and CDR2 as FYNNEI. J was trimmed by 5 bases and V by 8 bases; bases with no gene match: 7. The CDR3 is CASGRLAGVHEQYF. In DNA, the CDR3 is TGTGCCAGCGGAAGACTAGCGGGAGTCCACGAGCAGTACTTC.

V usage is TRBV10-3 and J usage is TRBJ1-4; tentatively, D is TRBD1 (5 bases). This CDR3 is 14 amino acids long. The V end was cut by 2 bases, the J end by 7 bases, with 11 bases between. Germline V gene lookup returns CDR1 ENHRY and CDR2 SYGVKD. CDR3 protein: CAISESGGGEKLFF. Here the CDR3 DNA reads TGTGCCATCAGTGAGAGCGGCGGGGGTGAAAAACTGTTTTTT.

This clonotype has a single count. The J gene is TRBJ2-7, the V gene TRBV20-1; the D gene is possibly TRBD1 (6 bases). Germline values: CDR1 DFQATT, CDR2 SNEGSKA (reference sequence). V dropped 0 bases and J dropped 2 bases, with 26 bases sitting between them. This CDR3 region has 19 residues. In DNA form, the CDR3 reads TGCAGTGCTAGAGATCCCTTCGGCAGGGGTACCCTCCTCACCTACGAGCAGTACTTC. Translating it yields CSARDPFGRGTLLTYEQYF.

The table lists this clonotype with a few counts. The chain links TRBV10-3 to TRBJ2-5; 7 nucleotides agree with TRBD1. The CDR3 length is 16 residues. The germline CDR1 and CDR2 sequences are ENHRY and SYGVKD. Trimming took 3 bases from V and 4 from J; bases not matched to a gene: 11. CDR3 sequence (DNA): TGTGCCATCAGTGAAAATCAGGGGGTTATCGGAGAGACCCAGTACTTC. Its protein product is CAISENQGVIGETQYF.

The CDR3 DNA reads as TGTGCCAGCAGCCAAGATATTCTAGCGGGAGATTCAGATACGCAGTATTTT. It translates to CASSQDILAGDSDTQYF. The gene calls are TRBV14 and TRBJ2-3; 10 bases are shared with TRBD2. The CDR3 is 17 residues long. The V gene's germline CDR1 is SGHDN and CDR2 FVKESK. Trimming took 0 bases from V and 4 from J; bases not matched to a gene: 7.

This clonotype was recorded a few times. This chain connects TRBV7-2 to TRBJ2-5, with 12 nucleotides matching TRBD2. The CDR3 spans 16 residues. Trimming cost V 5 bases and J 5 bases; bases outside gene matches: 9. Germline loops: CDR1 SGHTA, CDR2 FQGNSA. CDR3 coding DNA: TGTGCCAGCAGCCAGGGACTAGCGGGCCAAAGGGAGACCCAGTACTTC. It yields the protein CASSQGLAGQRETQYF.

The V call is TRBV7-2, the J call TRBJ2-1; 8 bases map to TRBD2. The junction had 7 bases not matched to a gene; V was cut back by 3 bases and J by 0 bases. The CDR3 spans 17 residues. Germline V gives CDR1 SGHTA, CDR2 FQGNSA. The CDR3 sequence is CASSFVRLASSYNEQFF. The CDR3 DNA reads as TGTGCCAGCAGCTTTGTAAGACTAGCGAGCTCCTACAATGAGCAGTTCTTC.

The chain carries TRBV6-2 or TRBV6-3 and TRBJ2-1; 10 bases are a match to TRBD1. Germline lookup yields CDR1 MNHEY and CDR2 SVGEGT. The CDR3 consists of 17 residues. V gave up 5 bases and J gave up 2 bases; unmatched junction bases: 9. The CDR3 DNA sequence: TGTGCCAGCAGTGACAGGGGGCGCGGGGGCGCCTACAATGAGCAGTTCTTC. Translating it yields CASSDRGRGGAYNEQFF.

This clonotype was counted only a few times. V usage is TRBV20-1 and J usage is TRBJ2-2, with a weak D call TRBD2 (5 bases). Trimming took 1 base from V and 1 from J, leaving 16 bases between them. Germline V gives CDR1 DFQATT, CDR2 SNEGSKA (reference sequence). The CDR3 runs to 17 residues. DNA for the CDR3: TGCAGTGCTAGAGCGAGCGGTTTCGAGGGGAACACCGGGGAGCTGTTTTTT. Its protein product is CSARASGFEGNTGELFF.

The V gene is TRBV10-3, the J gene TRBJ2-1; TRBD2 matches 11 bases. The CDR3 is 15 residues long. V was clipped by 4 bases and J by 6 bases; unmatched bases: 5. CDR1 is ENHRY, CDR2 SYGVKD, per germline. This chain's CDR3 is CAISAPSGRTNEQFF. In DNA form, the CDR3 reads TGTGCCATCAGTGCTCCTAGCGGGAGGACCAATGAGCAGTTCTTC.